This T cell receptor (beta chain) was retrieved from a study of blood T cell repertoires in COVID-19. The overall study: Specimens from acute and convalescent COVID-19 originated in the United States, Italy and Spain.

Germline V CDR1 and CDR2: KGHSH, LQKENI. This CDR3 is 17 amino acids long. The V and J ends lost 3 bases and 3 bases respectively, with 20 bases between them. Study processing details: The assay estimated nucleated cells by amplifying reference gene primers. Produced via immunoSEQ multiplex PCR; TCRdb's table is partial and in-frame only. V, J and clone size are those of that table, while D and trimming were read from the DNA. This sample yields around 130,000 clones, of which roughly 86% are seen a single time; around 16% belongs to the top ten. The chain is built from TRBV18 and TRBJ2-5; possibly TRBD2 for D (5 bases). This TCR was recovered from a woman aged 45-59 years who had recovered from COVID-19. Material: peripheral blood. The CDR3 region has the DNA TGTGCCAGCTCACCGACCGGCATTTACGGGGAGAAAGAGACCCAGTACTTC. It encodes CASSPTGIYGEKETQYF.